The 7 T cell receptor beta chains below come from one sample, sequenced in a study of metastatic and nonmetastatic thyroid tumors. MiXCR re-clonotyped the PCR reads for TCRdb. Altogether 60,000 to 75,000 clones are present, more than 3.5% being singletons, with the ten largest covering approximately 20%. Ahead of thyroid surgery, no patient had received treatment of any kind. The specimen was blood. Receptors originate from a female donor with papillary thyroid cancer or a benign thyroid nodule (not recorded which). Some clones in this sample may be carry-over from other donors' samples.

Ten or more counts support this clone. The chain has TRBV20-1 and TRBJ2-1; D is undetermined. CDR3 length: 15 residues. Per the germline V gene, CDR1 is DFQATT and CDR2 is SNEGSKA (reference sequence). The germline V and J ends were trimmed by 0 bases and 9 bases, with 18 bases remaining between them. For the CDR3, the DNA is TGCAGTGCTAGAGATATTGCAGAAATCTATCGTGAGCAGTTCTTC. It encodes CSARDIAEIYREQFF.

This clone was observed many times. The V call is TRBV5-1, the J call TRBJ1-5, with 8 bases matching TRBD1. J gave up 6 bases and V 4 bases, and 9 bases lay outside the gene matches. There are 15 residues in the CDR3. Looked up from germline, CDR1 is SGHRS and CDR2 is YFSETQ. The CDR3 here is CASSVTGDRGQPQHF. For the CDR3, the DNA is TGCGCCAGCAGCGTGACAGGGGATCGGGGTCAGCCCCAGCATTTT.

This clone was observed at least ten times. CDR3 in DNA: TGTGCCAGCAGTCTAGGGGCCCGGAGGTCGTTCTTC. It encodes CASSLGARRSFF. The chain is built from TRBV12-3 or TRBV12-4 and TRBJ2-1; D might be TRBD1 or TRBD2, each matching 5 bases. V gave up 5 bases and J gave up 15 bases, with 17 bases separating them. This CDR3 contains 12 residues.

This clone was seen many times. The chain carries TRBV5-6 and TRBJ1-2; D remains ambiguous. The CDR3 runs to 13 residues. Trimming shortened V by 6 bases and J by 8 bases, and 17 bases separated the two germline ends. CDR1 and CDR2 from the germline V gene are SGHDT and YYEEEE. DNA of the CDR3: TGTGCCAGCACCCCAGGCGGGGTTAGAGGCTACACCTTC. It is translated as CASTPGGVRGYTF.

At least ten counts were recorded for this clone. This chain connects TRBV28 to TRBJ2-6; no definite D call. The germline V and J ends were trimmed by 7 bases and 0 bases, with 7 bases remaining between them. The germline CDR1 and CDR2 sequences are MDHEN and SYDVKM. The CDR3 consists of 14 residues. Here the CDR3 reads CASTQSSGANVLTF. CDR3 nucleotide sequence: TGTGCCAGCACCCAGAGCTCTGGGGCCAACGTCCTGACTTTC. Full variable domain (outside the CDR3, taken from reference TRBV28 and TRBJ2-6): DVKVTQSSRYLVKRTGEKVFLECVQDMDHENMFWYRQDPGLGLRLIYFSYDVKMKEKGDIPEGYSVSREKKERFSLILESASTNQTSMYLCASTQSSGANVLTFGAGSRLTVL.

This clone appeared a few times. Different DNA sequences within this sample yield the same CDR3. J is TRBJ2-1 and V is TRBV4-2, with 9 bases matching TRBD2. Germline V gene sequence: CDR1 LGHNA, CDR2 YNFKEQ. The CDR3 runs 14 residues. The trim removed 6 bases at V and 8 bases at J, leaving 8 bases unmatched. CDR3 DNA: TGTGCCAGCAGTCTTACCGGGACTAGCCATGAGCAGTTCTTC. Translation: CASSLTGTSHEQFF.

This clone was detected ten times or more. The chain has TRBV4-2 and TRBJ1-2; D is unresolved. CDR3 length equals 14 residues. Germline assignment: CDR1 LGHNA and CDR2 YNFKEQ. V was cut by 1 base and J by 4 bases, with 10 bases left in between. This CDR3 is CASSQGRLGYGYTF. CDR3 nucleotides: TGTGCCAGCAGCCAAGGGCGGCTAGGCTATGGCTACACCTTC.